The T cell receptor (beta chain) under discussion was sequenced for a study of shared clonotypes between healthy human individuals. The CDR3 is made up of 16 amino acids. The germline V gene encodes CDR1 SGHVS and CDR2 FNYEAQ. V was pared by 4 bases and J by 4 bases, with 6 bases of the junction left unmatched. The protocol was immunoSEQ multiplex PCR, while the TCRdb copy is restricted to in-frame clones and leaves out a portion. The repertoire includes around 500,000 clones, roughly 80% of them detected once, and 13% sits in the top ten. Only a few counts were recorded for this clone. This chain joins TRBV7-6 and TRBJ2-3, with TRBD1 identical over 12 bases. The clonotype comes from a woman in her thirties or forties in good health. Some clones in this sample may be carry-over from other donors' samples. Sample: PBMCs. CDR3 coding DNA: TGTGCCAGCAGCTCAGGGACAGGGGGCTTTGCAGATACGCAGTATTTT. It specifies CASSSGTGGFADTQYF. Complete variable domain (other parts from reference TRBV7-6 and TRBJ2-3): GAGVSQSPRYKVTKRGQDVALRCDPISGHVSLYWYRQALGQGPEFLTYFNYEAQQDKSGLPNDRFSAERPEGSISTLTIQRTEQRDSAMYRCASSSGTGGFADTQYFGPGTRLTVL.